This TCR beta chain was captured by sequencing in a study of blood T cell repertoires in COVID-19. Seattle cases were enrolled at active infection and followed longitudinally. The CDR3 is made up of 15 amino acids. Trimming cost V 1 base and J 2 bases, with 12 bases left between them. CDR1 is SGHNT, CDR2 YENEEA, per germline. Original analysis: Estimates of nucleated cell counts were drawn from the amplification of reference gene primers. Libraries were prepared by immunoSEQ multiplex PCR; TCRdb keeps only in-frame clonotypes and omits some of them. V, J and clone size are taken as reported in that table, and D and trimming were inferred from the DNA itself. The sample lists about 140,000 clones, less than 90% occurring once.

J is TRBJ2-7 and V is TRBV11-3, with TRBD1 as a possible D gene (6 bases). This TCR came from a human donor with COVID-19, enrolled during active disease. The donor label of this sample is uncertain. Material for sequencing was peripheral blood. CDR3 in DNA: TGTGCCAGCAGCTTAGGGGGGCTGAGCACCTACGAGCAGTACTTC. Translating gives CASSLGGLSTYEQYF.